Each of the 26 T cell receptor beta chains below was sequenced from the same sample in a study of blood T cells in healthy people across ages. A second roughly 6 to 12 cycle PCR used barcoded and J-beta primers. TCRdb ran MiXCR on the 5' RACE reads and lists one entry per CDR3 protein. The sample yields about 830,000 distinct CDR3 sequences, less than 80% seen once. The sample taken for sequencing was blood. These receptors all stem from a man between 25 and 39 years old in good health.

The V gene is TRBV6-1, the J gene TRBJ2-4; TRBD1 agrees at 7 bases. The J call could be wrong; TRBJ2-7 is a better fit for the DNA end. The CDR3 has 14 amino acids. The germline gives CDR1 MNHNS, CDR2 SASEGT. This CDR3 is CASSDGTATYEQYF. DNA of the CDR3: TGTGCCAGCAGTGATGGGACAGCCACCTACGAGCAGTACTTC.

This clonotype was counted a single time. J is TRBJ2-5 and V is TRBV4-3, with 11 bases fitting TRBD1. Judging by the DNA end, TRBJ2-7 fits better; the J call may be wrong. This CDR3 comprises 17 residues. Germline V lookup: CDR1 LGHNA, CDR2 YSLEER. The CDR3 sequence: CASSQGRGTGGINEQYF. CDR3 sequence (DNA): TGCGCCAGCAGCCAAGGGAGAGGGACAGGGGGAATCAACGAGCAGTACTTC.

This rearrangement joins TRBV27 to TRBJ1-6, with unresolved D. This CDR3 comprises 15 residues. Germline CDR1 is MNHEY and CDR2 is SMNVEV (reference sequence). V was clipped by 6 bases and J by 7 bases, with 16 bases between them. The CDR3, as DNA: TGTGCCAGCAGCGAAATAGGAGGGTGGAATTCACCCCTCCACTTT. This sequence encodes CASSEIGGWNSPLHF.

The chain is built from TRBV7-2 and TRBJ1-4, with a weak D call TRBD1 (5 bases). Trimming removed 0 bases from V and 8 bases from J, with 13 bases in between. Germline V lookup: CDR1 SGHTA, CDR2 FQGNSA. This CDR3 region has 15 residues. Written as DNA, the CDR3 is TGTGCCAGCAGCTTAGCCCGGGACGGGGACGAAAAACTGTTTTTT. Its translation: CASSLARDGDEKLFF.

This clonotype was observed a few times. This chain joins TRBV4-3 and TRBJ1-1; TRBD1 aligns across 11 bases. The J segment lost 6 bases and the V segment lost 1 base, leaving 1 base of the junction unmatched. This CDR3 spans 14 amino acids. Per the germline V gene, CDR1 is LGHNA and CDR2 is YSLEER. The CDR3 protein is CASSQGTGGSEAFF. The DNA for the CDR3 is TGCGCCAGCAGCCAAGGGACAGGGGGCTCTGAAGCTTTCTTT.

V usage is TRBV29-1 and J usage is TRBJ2-1; possibly TRBD1 or TRBD2 for D (5 bases each). The CDR3 is 13 residues long. The V gene lost 5 bases and the J gene lost 14 bases, with 22 bases spanning the gap. Per the germline V gene, CDR1 is SQVTM and CDR2 is ANQGSEA. The CDR3 coding sequence is TGCAGCGTTATGGGTCGGGGCAGGGAAACGGAGTTCTTC. Translating it yields CSVMGRGRETEFF.

This chain joins TRBV29-1 and TRBJ1-4, with a tentative D call TRBD1 (5 bases). The CDR3 is 13 residues long. Per the germline V gene, CDR1 is SQVTM and CDR2 is ANQGSEA. Deletions cut 8 bases from V and 0 bases from J, with 10 bases between. CDR3: CSFRVPTNEKLFF. CDR3 coding DNA: TGCAGCTTCAGGGTGCCAACTAATGAAAAACTGTTTTTT. The whole variable domain, remainder taken from reference TRBV29-1 and TRBJ1-4, is SAVISQKPSRDICQRGTSLTIQCQVDSQVTMMFWYRQQPGQSLTLIATANQGSEATYESGFVIDKFPISRPNLTFSTLTVSNMSPEDSSIYLCSFRVPTNEKLFFGSGTQLSVL.

V is TRBV10-3 and J is TRBJ2-1; TRBD1 matches 7 bases. Trimming removed 5 bases from V and 6 bases from J; junction bases left unmatched: 10. The CDR3 runs 15 residues. CDR1 ENHRY and CDR2 SYGVKD come from the germline V gene. This CDR3 reads CAISRTGDGGNEQFF. In DNA form, the CDR3 reads TGTGCCATCAGTCGCACAGGGGATGGAGGCAATGAGCAGTTCTTC.

V usage is TRBV7-9 and J usage is TRBJ2-2, with D unresolved. The CDR3 loop spans 16 amino acids. CDR1 SEHNR and CDR2 FQNEAQ come from the germline V gene (reference sequence). V lost 5 bases and J 4 bases, leaving 17 bases between the germline ends. CDR3 protein: CASSPPAGSLTGELFF. The CDR3 DNA is TGTGCCAGCAGCCCCCCCGCCGGCAGCCTCACCGGGGAGCTGTTTTTT.

The rearrangement joins TRBV5-1 to TRBJ1-4; D not resolved. The CDR3 is 12 residues long. Germline assignment: CDR1 SGHRS and CDR2 YFSETQ. Trimming cost V 4 bases and J 8 bases, with 9 bases left between them. CDR3 coding DNA: TGCGCCAGCAGCGATGACACGGAAAAACTGTTTTTT. As protein: CASSDDTEKLFF.

The rearrangement uses TRBV7-9 and TRBJ2-5; the match to TRBD2 covers 9 bases. The CDR3 has 17 amino acids. The V gene's germline CDR1 is SEHNR and CDR2 FQNEAQ (reference sequence). V gave up 5 bases and J gave up 1 base; unmatched junction bases: 11. Here the CDR3 reads CASSPRLAETLQETQYF. The CDR3 coding sequence is TGTGCCAGCAGCCCCAGACTAGCGGAGACACTCCAAGAGACCCAGTACTTC.

Here the CDR3 DNA reads TGTGCCACCAGCAGAGATGAAGGCTCCGGGGAGCTGTTTTTT. This translates into CATSRDEGSGELFF. The genes are TRBV15 and TRBJ2-2, with no clear D. Germline CDR1 is LNHNV and CDR2 is YYDKDF (reference sequence). Trimming pared 0 bases from V and 6 bases from J, leaving 8 bases between. This CDR3 comprises 14 residues.

The chain is built from TRBV21-1 and TRBJ1-4; the D call in the table, TRBD1, was not verified against the DNA. TRBV21-1 is a listed pseudogene. The CDR3 has 13 residues. The CDR3 sequence is CASSRTGVEKLFF. DNA of the CDR3: TGTGCCAGCAGCAGAACAGGGGTTGAAAAACTGTTTTTT.

This clonotype turned up a few times. This rearrangement joins TRBV7-2 to TRBJ2-5; D is perhaps TRBD2 (6 bases). The V and J ends lost 2 bases and 1 base respectively, with 11 bases between them. Germline assignment: CDR1 SGHTA and CDR2 FQGNSA. The CDR3 is 15 residues long. This CDR3 is CASSLRAGFQETQYF. The CDR3 nucleotides read TGTGCCAGCAGCTTAAGGGCGGGGTTCCAAGAGACCCAGTACTTC.

The chain links TRBV12-3 or TRBV12-4 to TRBJ1-1; D is ambiguous. CDR3 length: 13 amino acids. V lost 5 bases to trimming and J lost 1 base, with 8 bases between them. The CDR3 is CASSTHRNTEAFF. The CDR3 nucleotides read TGTGCCAGCAGTACCCACAGGAACACTGAAGCTTTCTTT.

The chain combines TRBV4-3 with TRBJ2-7; 11 bases line up with TRBD2. The junction had 3 bases not matched to a gene; V was cut back by 0 bases and J by 2 bases. CDR3 length: 16 residues. CDR1 is LGHNA and CDR2 is YSLEER in the germline V gene. Here the CDR3 DNA reads TGCGCCAGCAGCCAAGATCAGGGACTAGCGGCCTACGAGCAGTACTTC. Translation: CASSQDQGLAAYEQYF.

V gene TRBV20-1 combines with J gene TRBJ2-7; 7 bases are a match to TRBD2. This CDR3 spans 17 amino acids. CDR1 DFQATT and CDR2 SNEGSKA come from the germline V gene (reference sequence). Losses at the gene ends were 0 bases for V and 0 bases for J; bases not matched to a gene: 11. CDR3 sequence (DNA): TGCAGTGCTAGAGATCAGTTCGGTGAGCGGGACTCCTACGAGCAGTACTTC. It yields the protein CSARDQFGERDSYEQYF.

The gene calls are TRBV4-3 and TRBJ2-1; TRBD1 might be the D (5 bases). Germline CDR1 is LGHNA and CDR2 is YSLEER. This CDR3 has 15 amino acids. V gave up 4 bases and J gave up 1 base, with 11 bases separating them. The CDR3 loop is CASSPGSRSYNEQFF. DNA of the CDR3: TGCGCCAGCAGCCCAGGGTCTCGTTCCTACAATGAGCAGTTCTTC.

This chain connects TRBV6-1 to TRBJ2-5; 7 nucleotides match TRBD1. The end of the DNA aligns better with TRBJ2-7, so the J call may be wrong. Germline loops: CDR1 MNHNS, CDR2 SASEGT. This CDR3 region has 15 residues. CDR3 in amino acids: CASRNLGQVTYEQYF. The CDR3 DNA sequence: TGTGCCAGCAGAAACCTCGGACAGGTTACCTACGAGCAGTACTTC.

This clonotype was seen more than once but under ten times. V gene TRBV20-1 combines with J gene TRBJ2-3, with a possible D match to TRBD1 (5 bases). The germline V gene has CDR1 DFQATT and CDR2 SNEGSKA (reference sequence). The CDR3 is 14 residues long. Trimming stripped 4 bases from V and 2 bases from J, with 13 bases between. CDR3 sequence: CSAISQGFTDTQYF. The CDR3 DNA reads TGCAGTGCTATTTCCCAGGGTTTCACAGATACGCAGTATTTT.

This chain uses TRBV6-2 or TRBV6-3 with TRBJ2-7, with D possibly being TRBD1 (5 bases). The germline V gene has CDR1 MNHEY and CDR2 SVGEGT. The CDR3 runs to 14 residues. V lost 2 bases and J 4 bases, leaving 12 bases between the germline ends. The CDR3 nucleotides are TGTGCCAGCAGTTACGGGGCAGATCCGTACGAGCAGTACTTC. Its protein product is CASSYGADPYEQYF.

This chain's CDR3 is CASSQTSSRRTDTQYF. CDR3 nucleotide sequence: TGTGCCAGCAGCCAGACTAGCAGCCGTCGCACAGATACGCAGTATTTT. The gene calls are TRBV13 and TRBJ2-3, with 7 bases matching TRBD2. This CDR3 region has 16 residues. Germline trimming cut 5 bases from V and 1 base from J; bases unmatched to any gene: 9. Germline V lookup: CDR1 PRHDT, CDR2 FYEKMQ (reference sequence).

This clonotype was observed a handful of times. J is TRBJ2-5 and V is TRBV29-1, with 8 positions matching TRBD2. The CDR3 covers 14 residues. Germline V gene data show CDR1 as SQVTM and CDR2 as ANQGSEA. The V and J ends lost 6 bases and 0 bases, in that order; junction bases with no gene match: 6. The CDR3 DNA follows: TGCAGCGTCGCGGGACTAGTCGACCAAGAGACCCAGTACTTC. The encoded protein is CSVAGLVDQETQYF.

This clonotype came up a few times. As DNA, the CDR3 is TGTGCCATCAGTGAGAGGGGAGGGGAGACCCAGTACTTC. Its translation is CAISERGGETQYF. The rearrangement links TRBV10-3 to TRBJ2-5; 7 positions agree with TRBD2. Germline CDR1 and CDR2: ENHRY and SYGVKD. V was pared by 2 bases and J by 5 bases, with 2 bases of the junction left unmatched. This CDR3 is 13 amino acids long.

The chain links TRBV18 to TRBJ2-7; no reliable D call. CDR1 KGHSH and CDR2 LQKENI come from the germline V gene. The CDR3 length is 14 residues. The V end was cut by 4 bases, the J end by 4 bases, with 14 bases between. DNA for the CDR3: TGTGCCAGCTCACGGTCTTCCAGAGGTTACGAGCAGTACTTC. Amino acid sequence: CASSRSSRGYEQYF.

This clonotype was counted between two and nine times. The genes are TRBV10-3 and TRBJ2-3; unclear D gene. The V gene's germline CDR1 is ENHRY and CDR2 SYGVKD. V lost 0 bases and J lost 4, with 14 bases in between. The CDR3 is 16 amino acids. The CDR3 DNA reads as TGTGCCATCAGTGAGTCGACCGGGTTGGCGGCAGATACGCAGTATTTT. As protein: CAISESTGLAADTQYF.